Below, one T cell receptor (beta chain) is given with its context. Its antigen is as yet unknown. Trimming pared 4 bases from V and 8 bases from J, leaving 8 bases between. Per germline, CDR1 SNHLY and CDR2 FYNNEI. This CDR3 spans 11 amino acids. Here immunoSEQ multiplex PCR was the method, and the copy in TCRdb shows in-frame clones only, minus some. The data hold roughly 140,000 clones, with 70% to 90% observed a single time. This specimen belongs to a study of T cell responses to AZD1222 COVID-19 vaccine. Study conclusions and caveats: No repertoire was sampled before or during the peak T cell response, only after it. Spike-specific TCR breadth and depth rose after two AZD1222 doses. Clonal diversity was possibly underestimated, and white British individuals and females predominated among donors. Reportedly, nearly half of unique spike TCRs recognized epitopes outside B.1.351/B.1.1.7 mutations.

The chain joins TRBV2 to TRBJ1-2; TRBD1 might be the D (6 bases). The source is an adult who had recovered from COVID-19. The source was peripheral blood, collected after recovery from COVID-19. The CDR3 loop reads CASSVDRGYTF. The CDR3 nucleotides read TGTGCCAGCAGTGTGGACAGAGGCTACACCTTC.